Sequencing of this T cell receptor (beta chain) was carried out in a study of cytomegalovirus exposure and HLA in healthy donors. The ends were cut back, 2 bases at V and 7 bases at J, with 15 bases in the middle. Looked up from germline, CDR1 is SGHAT and CDR2 is FQNNGV. The CDR3 totals 14 residues. The study ran its PCR with 60 Vbeta and 13 Jbeta primers. Assay used: immunoSEQ multiplex PCR; TCRdb lists only in-frame clones, some missing. The sample lists over 140,000 clones, approximately 80% occurring once. Turning to this clone: Antigen specificity is unknown.

Broader study findings: Researchers left out some V segments, among them TRBV6-2 and TRBV6-3, as indistinguishable.

The receptor was isolated from a man between 45 and 60 years old in good health and CMV-seronegative. The chain combines TRBV11-2 with TRBJ2-7, with D possibly TRBD2 on 6 matching bases. Sequencing was performed on PBMCs. In nucleotides, the CDR3 is TGTGCCAGCAGCTTATTAACGGGAGTGGTGGAGCAGTACTTC. Translating gives CASSLLTGVVEQYF.